One and the same sample provided the 18 T cell receptor beta chains below, sequenced in a study of T cell repertoires in cytomegalovirus infection. MiXCR was run by TCRdb on the reads, yielding one entry per CDR3 protein. This repertoire shows fewer than 700,000 distinct CDR3 sequences, roughly 26% found once; its top ten account for approximately 8%. Sequenced: CD8+ T cells from PBMCs. The receptors originated from a human donor in good health (CMV status not recorded). Some clones in this sample may be carry-over from other donors' samples.

This clonotype has a handful of counts. It may be a read error: a sequence one base away is much more abundant. The chain joins TRBV7-6 to TRBJ2-7; D remains ambiguous. V lost 1 base, J lost 5 bases, and 9 bases lay in between. Germline V gives CDR1 SGHVS, CDR2 FNYEAQ. CDR3 size: 13 residues. This CDR3 reads CASSLGQVHEQYV. Here the CDR3 DNA reads TGTGCCAGCAGCTTAGGGCAGGTCCACGAGCAGTACGTC.

Notes on this clonotype: This may arise from a read error, as a much more abundant clone is one base away. The V and J genes are TRBV7-2 and TRBJ2-3; TRBD2 aligns across 7 bases. Per the germline V gene, CDR1 is SGHTA and CDR2 is FQGNSA. The CDR3 length is 16 residues. Unmatched junction bases numbered 11, after V lost 5 bases and J lost 3 bases. CDR3 sequence reads: CASSGGVGGVTDTQYF. DNA for the CDR3: TGTGCCAGCAGCGGGGGGGTGGGGGGGGTAACAGATACGCAGTATTTT.

Many counts were recorded for this clonotype. The chain uses TRBV7-2 and TRBJ2-7; D call uncertain. Germline values: CDR1 SGHTA, CDR2 FQGNSA. Trimming removed 2 bases at V and 2 bases at J, with 7 bases between. The CDR3 runs to 13 residues. The CDR3 DNA reads as TGTGCCAGCAGCTTACAAGGGACCTACGAGCAGTACTTC. Protein sequence: CASSLQGTYEQYF.

This clonotype was picked up a small number of times. This chain connects TRBV29-1 to TRBJ2-6; D is unresolved. The CDR3 sequence is 14 residues long. The germline V and J ends were trimmed by 4 bases and 0 bases, with 7 bases remaining between them. CDR1 SQVTM and CDR2 ANQGSEA come from the germline V gene. CDR3 in DNA: TGCAGCGTTGTCAGGCGCTCTGGGGCCAACGTCCTGACTTTC. Its translation: CSVVRRSGANVLTF.

This clonotype was recorded many times. The CDR3 nucleotides read TGTGCCAGCAGCTTAGCTTTACAGGGGAAGACCCAGTACTTC. This encodes CASSLALQGKTQYF. The rearrangement links TRBV7-2 to TRBJ2-5; 7 positions match TRBD1. The CDR3 is made up of 14 amino acids. Germline-derived CDR1 and CDR2 are SGHTA and FQGNSA. Unmatched junction bases numbered 4, after V lost 0 bases and J lost 6 bases.

The chain couples TRBV6-1 to TRBJ1-2; maybe TRBD1 (6 bases). The CDR3 is 13 residues long. V lost 6 bases and J lost 7, with 15 bases in between. Germline V gives CDR1 MNHNS, CDR2 SASEGT. CDR3 nucleotides: TGTGCCAGCAGGGAGGTACAGGGAGGTGGCTACACCTTC. Translating gives CASREVQGGGYTF.

The V and J genes are TRBV12-3 or TRBV12-4 and TRBJ2-7; D might be TRBD1 or TRBD2, each matching 5 bases. The CDR3 runs 15 residues. V lost 4 bases to trimming and J lost 2 bases, with 15 bases between them. DNA of the CDR3: TGTGCCAGCAGTTACGGGGACCCGGGGACCTACGAGCAGTACTTC. This encodes CASSYGDPGTYEQYF.

Ten or more counts support this clonotype. The chain employs TRBV7-9 and TRBJ1-1; D might be TRBD1 (6 bases). Germline assignment: CDR1 SEHNR and CDR2 FQNEAQ (reference sequence). V lost 3 bases and J 4 bases, leaving 12 bases between the germline ends. This CDR3 contains 14 residues. The CDR3 sequence is CASSLPGASTEAFF. CDR3 in DNA: TGTGCCAGCAGCTTGCCAGGGGCGAGCACTGAAGCTTTCTTT.

CDR3 in amino acids: CASSYSTQSPGQGANPSYNEQFF. The CDR3 nucleotides are TGTGCCAGCAGTTACTCGACCCAATCCCCGGGACAGGGGGCCAATCCCTCCTACAATGAGCAGTTCTTC. The genes are TRBV6-2 or TRBV6-3 and TRBJ2-1, with 12 bases aligning to TRBD1. The ends lost 0 bases at V and 0 bases at J; junction bases unmatched: 18. This CDR3 is 23 amino acids long. CDR1 is MNHEY and CDR2 is SVGEGT in the germline V gene.

In its sample, this clonotype was seen many times. This chain uses TRBV15 with TRBJ2-5, with 9 bases that match TRBD1. The CDR3 is 17 residues long. From germline, CDR1 is LNHNV and CDR2 YYDKDF (reference sequence). The V gene end was trimmed by 0 bases and the J gene end by 5 bases; junction bases not matched to a gene: 10. The CDR3 DNA is TGTGCCACCAGCAGAGATGGGGGACAGGGAGTTTGGGAGACCCAGTACTTC. This translates into CATSRDGGQGVWETQYF.

Only a few counts were recorded for this clonotype. The chain links TRBV20-1 to TRBJ2-1, with TRBD2 matching 7 bases. Germline CDR1 DFQATT, CDR2 SNEGSKA (reference sequence). The ends lost 1 base at V and 1 base at J; junction bases unmatched: 7. There are 16 residues in the CDR3. The DNA for the CDR3 is TGCAGTGCTAGAGCCACGGGGCGGGGGTCCTACAATGAGCAGTTCTTC. This gives the protein CSARATGRGSYNEQFF.

V and J are TRBV4-2 and TRBJ1-4, with a weak D call TRBD1 (6 bases). There are 16 residues in the CDR3. Trimming shortened V by 0 bases and J by 1 base, and 9 bases separated the two germline ends. The germline V gene has CDR1 LGHNA and CDR2 YNFKEQ. The CDR3 DNA sequence: TGTGCCAGCAGCCAAGAGGGGGCGTTAACTAATGAAAAACTGTTTTTT. This gives the protein CASSQEGALTNEKLFF.

The chain combines TRBV7-9 with TRBJ2-3; 8 bases are shared with TRBD2. Per germline, CDR1 SEHNR and CDR2 FQNEAQ (reference sequence). This CDR3 has 16 amino acids. Losses at the gene ends were 3 bases for V and 3 bases for J; bases not matched to a gene: 8. This CDR3 reads CASSLGLVGATDTQYF. The CDR3 nucleotides read TGTGCCAGCAGCTTGGGACTAGTGGGGGCTACAGATACGCAGTATTTT. Drawing the rest from reference TRBV7-9 and TRBJ2-3, the complete variable domain is DTGVSQNPRHKITKRGQNVTFRCDPISEHNRLYWYRQTLGQGPEFLTYFQNEAQLEKSRLLSDRFSAERPKGSFSTLEIQRTEQGDSAMYLCASSLGLVGATDTQYFGPGTRLTVL.

This clonotype was counted a single time. A junction end diverges from the germline sequence, so it may reflect a read error. The chain couples TRBV7-4 to TRBJ1-1; D unresolved. Germline V CDR1 and CDR2: SGHVT, SQSDAQ. CDR3 length: 13 residues. Here the CDR3 DNA reads TGTACCAGCAGCTCGTCGATTGTTATTGAAGCTTTCTTT. Translating it yields CTSSSSIVIEAFF.

The chain employs TRBV6-6 and TRBJ2-1; D gene ambiguous. The CDR3 has 12 residues. V lost 6 bases and J 14 bases, leaving 17 bases between the germline ends. Germline loops: CDR1 MNHNY, CDR2 SVGAGI (reference sequence). The CDR3 DNA sequence: TGTGCCAGCAGCCTCGAAGTCCCCCCGAAGTTCTTC. Translation gives CASSLEVPPKFF.

The CDR3 sequence is CSVEDQTGGYGYTF. CDR3 DNA: TGCAGCGTTGAAGATCAGACAGGGGGGTATGGCTACACCTTC. The J gene is TRBJ1-2, the V gene TRBV29-1; 9 bases align to TRBD1. The V and J ends lost 0 bases and 5 bases, in that order; junction bases with no gene match: 4. The CDR3 is made up of 14 amino acids. CDR1 is SQVTM, CDR2 ANQGSEA, per germline.

Comments on this clonotype: A much larger clone lies a single base off, so this may be a read error. This chain uses TRBV20-1 with TRBJ2-3; D is undetermined. This CDR3 has 16 residues. Trimming removed 4 bases from V and 2 bases from J, with 19 bases in between. Germline lookup yields CDR1 DFQATT and CDR2 SNEGSKA (reference sequence). CDR3 DNA sequence: TGCAGTGCTATCCATTTCTGGGCAGATGACACAGATACGCAGTATTTT. Translating it yields CSAIHFWADDTDTQYF.

This clonotype was counted ten times or more. The CDR3 DNA follows: TGTGCCAGCAGTTCCGACTACGAGCAGTACGTC. Amino acid sequence: CASSSDYEQYV. This sequence joins TRBV28 and TRBJ2-7, with no clear D. Germline values: CDR1 MDHEN, CDR2 SYDVKM. CDR3 length equals 11 residues. Trimming shortened V by 4 bases and J by 3 bases, and 4 bases separated the two germline ends.